Listed below are T cell receptor beta chains from one sample, sequenced in a study of blood T cell repertoires in COVID-19. The protocol was immunoSEQ multiplex PCR, while the TCRdb copy is restricted to in-frame clones and leaves out a portion. Of under 300,000 clones detected, more than 80% appear once; the ten largest clones hold 2% to 3%. The sequencing input was PBMCs or T cells enriched from blood (not recorded which). The source of these receptors is a woman in her late teens or twenties who had recovered from COVID-19. The CDR3 runs from the conserved cysteine through the conserved F or W. A D gene is named only where the DNA matches it firmly. Clone size is stated in some rows and not others, as once, few, many or a class when expanded.

j_call d_call clone_size v_call cdr3_aa cdr3_nt
TRBJ2-5 . . TRBV5-1 CASSWSGTPQETQYF TGCGCCAGCAGCTGGTCAGGGACACCTCAAGAGACCCAGTACTTC
TRBJ2-5 TRBD2 . TRBV5-5 CASSGLAGAQETQYF TGTGCCAGCTCCGGACTAGCGGGGGCGCAAGAGACCCAGTACTTC
TRBJ2-7 TRBD1 . TRBV7-8 CASSLGPPQGVGTYEQYF TGTGCCAGCAGCTTAGGACCTCCACAGGGGGTAGGAACCTACGAGCAGTACTTC
TRBJ1-2 TRBD1 . TRBV13 CASSGQGNRGYTF TGTGCCAGCAGCGGACAGGGTAACCGAGGCTACACCTTC
TRBJ1-5 TRBD1 . TRBV15 CATSGNRDRALNGNQPQHF TGTGCCACCAGCGGTAACCGGGACAGGGCCCTTAATGGCAATCAGCCCCAGCATTTT
TRBJ2-3 . . TRBV19 CASSMVRTGTDTQYF TGTGCCAGTAGTATGGTCAGGACAGGCACAGATACGCAGTATTTT
TRBJ1-1 . . TRBV12-3/TRBV12-4 CASSPGTSLAFF TGTGCCAGCAGTCCAGGGACTTCCTTAGCTTTCTTT
TRBJ1-2 TRBD1 . TRBV5-1 CASALMGQSNYGYTF TGCGCCAGCGCGTTAATGGGACAGAGTAACTATGGCTACACCTTC
TRBJ2-3 TRBD2 . TRBV3-1/TRBV3-2 CASSQGGSGLTDTQYF TGTGCCAGCAGCCAAGGGGGTAGCGGGTTAACAGATACGCAGTATTTT
TRBJ2-3 . . TRBV14 CASSPDLADTQYF TGTGCCAGCAGCCCGGACTTAGCGGATACGCAGTATTTT
TRBJ1-2 TRBD1 . TRBV29-1 CSVGTGVNYGYTF TGCAGCGTAGGGACAGGAGTTAACTATGGCTACACCTTC
TRBJ2-7 . . TRBV20-1 CSASLDYEQYF TGCAGTGCTAGTTTAGACTACGAGCAGTACTTC
TRBJ1-1 TRBD1 once TRBV5-1 CASSLGQGLGNTEAFF TGCGCCAGCAGCTTGGGACAGGGGCTTGGGAACACTGAAGCTTTCTTT
TRBJ1-2 . . TRBV4-1 CASSATNGAVYGYTF TGCGCCAGCAGCGCAACCAATGGGGCAGTCTATGGCTACACCTTC
TRBJ1-3 TRBD1 once TRBV6-5 CASTQTGEYTIYF TGTGCCAGCACTCAGACAGGGGAGTACACCATATATTTT
TRBJ1-1 TRBD1 once TRBV10-3 CAIKTGTGGREAFF TGTGCCATTAAAACCGGGACAGGGGGCAGGGAAGCTTTCTTT
TRBJ1-5 TRBD1 . TRBV9 CASSVGLGTGPNQPQHF TGTGCCAGCAGCGTAGGGTTAGGGACAGGGCCGAATCAGCCCCAGCATTTT
TRBJ2-3 . . TRBV6-1 CASSETYTPDTQYF TGTGCCAGCAGTGAGACTTATACACCAGATACGCAGTATTTT
TRBJ2-7 TRBD2 . TRBV9 CASSAWEGPYEQYF TGTGCCAGCAGCGCGTGGGAGGGACCCTACGAGCAGTACTTC
TRBJ1-2 . . TRBV10-3 CAISEWSDSYGYTF TGTGCCATCAGTGAGTGGTCAGACTCCTATGGCTACACCTTC
TRBJ2-7 TRBD2 once TRBV30 CAWGRGGSHEQYF TGTGCCTGGGGACGGGGGGGGTCCCACGAGCAGTACTTC
TRBJ1-2 . . TRBV27 CASSAGGLGYTF TGTGCCAGCAGCGCCGGGGGACTTGGCTACACCTTC
TRBJ2-7 TRBD1 . TRBV12-5 CASGFGTGVDEQYF TGTGCTAGTGGTTTCGGGACAGGGGTCGACGAGCAGTACTTC
TRBJ2-5 TRBD2 . TRBV3-1/TRBV3-2 CASSPWGAGGSQETQYF TGTGCCAGCAGCCCTTGGGGAGCGGGGGGCTCACAAGAGACCCAGTACTTC
TRBJ1-1 . . TRBV28 CASSLSVREVAEAFF TGTGCCAGCAGTCTATCCGTGCGGGAAGTTGCTGAAGCTTTCTTT
TRBJ1-5 . . TRBV27 CATGPRGDQPQHF TGTGCCACAGGGCCCAGGGGAGATCAGCCCCAGCATTTT
TRBJ2-7 . once TRBV2 CASSEVPRGYEQYF TGTGCCAGCAGTGAAGTCCCGAGAGGCTACGAGCAGTACTTC
TRBJ1-2 . . TRBV6-5 CATKGGWANGGYTF TGTGCCACGAAGGGAGGCTGGGCCAACGGGGGCTACACCTTC
TRBJ2-7 . once TRBV7-2 CASSRTESYEQYF TGTGCCAGCAGCCGAACAGAATCCTACGAGCAGTACTTC
TRBJ1-1 TRBD1 . TRBV6-5 CASSSTADRVGEAFF TGTGCCAGCAGTAGCACCGCTGACAGGGTGGGTGAAGCTTTCTTT
TRBJ1-1 . . TRBV19 CASRQGDTEAFF TGTGCCAGTAGGCAGGGTGACACTGAAGCTTTCTTT
TRBJ1-2 TRBD1 . TRBV29-1 CSTEGQGYGYTF TGCAGCACCGAGGGACAGGGCTATGGCTACACCTTC
TRBJ1-2 . . TRBV3-1/TRBV3-2 CASSPLGRGYGYTF TGTGCCAGCAGCCCCCTGGGTAGGGGGTATGGCTACACCTTC
TRBJ2-7 . . TRBV7-8 CASSLAQAEGEQYF TGTGCCAGCAGCTTAGCACAGGCGGAGGGTGAGCAGTACTTC
TRBJ1-2 . . TRBV5-1 CASSLGPDYGYTF TGCGCCAGCAGCTTGGGGCCCGACTATGGCTACACCTTC
TRBJ2-2 . . TRBV20-1 CSASSILFPGELFF TGCAGTGCTAGTTCCATTTTGTTTCCCGGGGAGCTGTTTTTT
TRBJ2-3 . . TRBV28 CASSQTGVYVDTQYF TGTGCCAGCAGTCAGACAGGAGTTTATGTGGATACGCAGTATTTT
TRBJ1-1 TRBD1 few TRBV3-1/TRBV3-2 CASKSEGAGGYTEAFF TGTGCCAGCAAGTCGGAAGGGGCAGGGGGGTACACTGAAGCTTTCTTT
TRBJ1-1 . . TRBV23-1 CASSQWEPTEAFF TGCGCCAGCAGTCAATGGGAGCCGACTGAAGCTTTCTTT
TRBJ1-6 . . TRBV10-2 CASHDGDYSPLHF TGCGCCAGCCATGACGGGGACTATTCACCCCTCCACTTT
TRBJ1-5 . . TRBV30 CAWKGIQGSRGNQPQHF TGTGCCTGGAAGGGTATCCAGGGGTCAAGGGGCAATCAGCCCCAGCATTTT